These T cell receptor beta chains were read from a single sample in a study of beta chain features in type 1 diabetes. Using immunoSEQ multiplex PCR, the repertoire was profiled, and TCRdb retains in-frame clones only, with some absent. Seen here are about 160,000 clones, 9% to 12% observed once, and the top ten hold approximately 0.46%. Sequencing was done on a sample of central memory CD4+ T cells from blood. Every receptor here comes from a man younger than 45 with type 1 diabetes. The CDR3 runs from the conserved cysteine through the conserved F or W. Each record gives: V gene, D gene, clone size, J gene, CDR3 DNA, CDR3 protein. D genes are given only for firm matches. Clone size is stated in some rows and not others, as once, few, many or a class when expanded.

TRBV4-3,TRBD2,.,TRBJ2-3,TGCGCCAGCAGCCAAGACGGGGCGGGAGGGCCATTAGATACGCAGTATTTT,CASSQDGAGGPLDTQYF
TRBV7-6,TRBD1,.,TRBJ1-5,TGTGCCAGCAGCTTAACTGGGGGACAGGGTAATCAGCCCCAGCATTTT,CASSLTGGQGNQPQHF
TRBV28,.,.,TRBJ1-2,TGTGCCAGCCACCCGGGTCCGGACTATGGCTACACCTTC,CASHPGPDYGYTF
TRBV18,.,.,TRBJ2-3,TGTGCCAGCTCACTCCGGGACACCGACACAGATACGCAGTATTTT,CASSLRDTDTDTQYF
TRBV4-1,TRBD1,.,TRBJ2-5,TGCGCCAGCAGCCAAGTAGGGACAGGGTTAGGGACCCAGTACTTC,CASSQVGTGLGTQYF
TRBV18,.,few,TRBJ2-3,TGTGCCAGCTCAGCATCACAGGGCACAGATACGCAGTATTTT,CASSASQGTDTQYF
TRBV11-2,TRBD2,.,TRBJ2-5,TGTGCCAGCAGCTCGCTAGCGGGAGACCAAGAGACCCAGTACTTC,CASSSLAGDQETQYF
TRBV7-2,TRBD1,few,TRBJ1-5,TGTGCCAGCAGCTTAAAGCCAGGGGGAAATCAGCCCCAGCATTTT,CASSLKPGGNQPQHF
TRBV7-6,TRBD2,.,TRBJ2-1,TGTGCCAGCAGCTTAAGGCTAGCGGGTCACGATGAGCAGTTCTTC,CASSLRLAGHDEQFF
TRBV28,.,.,TRBJ1-2,TGTGCCAGCAGGAATACCGGGACATTCTACGGCTACACCTTC,CASRNTGTFYGYTF
TRBV5-1,.,few,TRBJ1-1,TGCGCCAGCAGCTTTGACAGTACCACTGAAGCTTTCTTT,CASSFDSTTEAFF
TRBV7-6,TRBD1,few,TRBJ2-5,TGTGCCAGCAGCTCACCCCCAGGGGGCCGGACCCAGGGGGAGACCCAGTACTTC,CASSSPPGGRTQGETQYF
TRBV4-2,TRBD2,.,TRBJ2-7,TGTGCCAGCAGCCCAGGTGTAGCGGGATCCGGGGGGGAGCAGTACTTC,CASSPGVAGSGGEQYF
TRBV18,TRBD2,few,TRBJ2-1,TGTGCCAGCTCACCTAGCTTTAGCTTGGCGGGAGTGATGTTCTTC,CASSPSFSLAGVMFF
TRBV7-2,.,.,TRBJ1-4,TGTGCCAGCAGCCTTCGAAGGACAGCAACTAATGAAAAACTGTTTTTT,CASSLRRTATNEKLFF
TRBV5-1,TRBD2,few,TRBJ2-5,TGCGCCAGCAGCCCGGGGTCCGGGACTAGCGTAACGACCCAGTACTTC,CASSPGSGTSVTTQYF
TRBV4-1,.,few,TRBJ2-3,TGCGCCAGCAGCCCGGCCCACCTAGCTATAAGCACAGATACGCAGTATTTT,CASSPAHLAISTDTQYF
TRBV7-2,TRBD2,.,TRBJ2-3,TGTGCCAGCAGCTTAGCCCGGACTAGCGGGAGGCCAGATACGCAGTATTTT,CASSLARTSGRPDTQYF
TRBV29-1,.,few,TRBJ2-1,TGCAGCGTTGTCCTAGATGTCCGAATCTCCTACAATGAGCAGTTCTTC,CSVVLDVRISYNEQFF
TRBV2,TRBD1,.,TRBJ1-1,TGTGCCAGCAGCCGGGACAGGGGGCAAAGGCCTGAAGCTTTCTTT,CASSRDRGQRPEAFF
TRBV7-2,TRBD1,.,TRBJ1-5,TGTGCCAGCAGCTCATGGGACAGGGGGAATCAGCCCCAGCATTTT,CASSSWDRGNQPQHF